The clone carrying this TCR beta chain was detected a few times. As yet, its antigen is unknown. The data belong to a study of blood T cells in healthy people across ages. General study findings and limits: Diversity estimates from one million T cells were considered underestimates.

The V and J ends lost 3 bases and 5 bases respectively, with 13 bases between them. Germline CDR1 LGHNA, CDR2 YNFKEQ. CDR3 size: 14 residues. The second PCR ran about 6 to 12 cycles with a sample-barcoded 5' primer and J-beta primers. A minimum of 2.5 million CDR3-containing paired-end reads was obtained for each sample. Using its own MiXCR run on the 5' RACE reads, TCRdb lists one record per CDR3 protein. The data show 1.5 million to 2 million distinct CDR3 sequences, about 28% seen once. The sample taken for sequencing was blood. This clonotype was obtained from a woman aged 25 to 39 in good health. The chain recombines TRBV4-2 with TRBJ2-5; D is unresolved. CDR3 sequence reads: CASSHAAAPETQYF. The CDR3 region has the DNA TGTGCCAGCAGCCACGCGGCCGCCCCGGAGACCCAGTACTTC.